The 5 T cell receptor beta chains below come from one sample, sequenced in a study of cytomegalovirus exposure and HLA in healthy donors. The PCR ran on 60 Vbeta and 13 Jbeta primers. Sequencing was performed with immunoSEQ multiplex PCR; in TCRdb, only in-frame clones are kept and a portion is missing. This sample has 95,000 to 100,000 clones, with roughly 74% found just once. Sequencing was performed on PBMCs. The receptors were gathered from a woman between 35 and 50 years old in good health and CMV-seronegative.

The rearrangement uses TRBV30 and TRBJ1-5; TRBD1 matches at 10 bases. CDR1 is GTSNPN, CDR2 SVGIG, per germline (reference sequence). J lost 6 bases, V lost 4 bases, and 6 bases had no gene match. The CDR3 consists of 14 residues. CDR3 DNA sequence: TGTGCCTGGAACCGGGACAGGGGTGGTCAGCCCCAGCATTTT. It is translated as CAWNRDRGGQPQHF.

The rearrangement joins TRBV7-9 to TRBJ2-7; TRBD1 might be the D (5 bases). From germline, CDR1 is SEHNR and CDR2 FQNEAQ (reference sequence). Trimming removed 1 base at V and 3 bases at J, with 10 bases between. The CDR3 runs 14 residues. The CDR3 region has the DNA TGTGCCAGCAGCTTAGGCCAGGGTTACTACGAGCAGTACTTC. This sequence encodes CASSLGQGYYEQYF.

Regarding this clone: The junction does not match germline at one end; this may be a read error. The chain couples TRBV7-9 to TRBJ1-4; 8 bases match TRBD1. CDR1 SEHNR and CDR2 FQNEAQ come from the germline V gene (reference sequence). CDR3 length: 16 residues. DNA of the CDR3: TGTTCCAGCAGCTTAGGCACGACAGGGGATGCTGAAAAACTGTTTTTT. Protein: CSSSLGTTGDAEKLFF. Filled out from reference TRBV7-9 and TRBJ1-4, the complete variable domain reads DTGVSQNPRHKITKRGQNVTFRCDPISEHNRLYWYRQTLGQGPEFLTYFQNEAQLEKSRLLSDRFSAERPKGSFSTLEIQRTEQGDSAMYLCSSSLGTTGDAEKLFFGSGTQLSVL.

There are a few counts of this clone. The chain uses TRBV15 and TRBJ2-3; 10 bases are shared with TRBD2. The CDR3 covers 16 residues. Trimming at V came to 7 bases and at J to 5 bases, leaving 12 bases not matched to a gene. Germline V gene lookup returns CDR1 LNHNV and CDR2 YYDKDF (reference sequence). CDR3 in amino acids: CATKLMSLAGEDTQYF. The CDR3 nucleotides read TGTGCCACCAAACTTATGTCGCTAGCGGGAGAAGATACGCAGTATTTT.

This clone was seen a handful of times. The genes are TRBV6-6 and TRBJ1-3; no definite D call. The CDR3 runs to 15 residues. V gave up 7 bases and J gave up 4 bases, with 17 bases separating them. Germline assignment: CDR1 MNHNY and CDR2 SVGAGI (reference sequence). CDR3 region: CASKMPWASGNTIYF. Here the CDR3 DNA reads TGTGCCAGCAAAATGCCATGGGCCTCAGGAAACACCATATATTTT.